This is a list of T cell receptor beta chains from one sample in a study of shared clonotypes between healthy human individuals. The assay was immunoSEQ multiplex PCR, and TCRdb's table has in-frame clones only and misses some. Of approximately 2.5 million clones listed, more than 90% are singletons. The source material was naive CD4+ T cells sorted from blood. Source of these receptors: a man between 18 and 35 years old in good health. The conserved cysteine and the conserved F or W are not part of the CDR3 here.

j_gene,v_gene,CDR3aa
TRBJ2-7,TRBV29-1,SVEFGGTEQY
TRBJ2-7,TRBV10-1,ASSAGTGGYEQY
TRBJ2-7,TRBV6-5,ASSPRLRSSYEQY
TRBJ2-1,TRBV5-1,ASSLEGSGSHNEQF
TRBJ2-7,TRBV30,ACLRDRYHEQY
TRBJ1-1,TRBV30,AWSRGHAF
TRBJ2-3,TRBV5-1,ASSLGGIRDTQY
TRBJ1-1,TRBV10-3,AITADSLNTEAF
TRBJ1-4,TRBV5-1,ASGTGQGGEKLF
TRBJ2-7,TRBV5-6,ASSVGGSYEQY
TRBJ2-1,TRBV10-3,AIKMGNNEQF
TRBJ1-1,TRBV25-1,ASSQGANTEAF
TRBJ2-3,TRBV18,ASSPMASGSTDTQY
TRBJ1-6,TRBV11-2,ASSEQGPNSPLH
TRBJ2-1,TRBV14,ASSPYTSGGLYNEQF
.,TRBV20-1,SAKGGLEQY
TRBJ2-5,TRBV14,ASSIRLQETQY
TRBJ1-4,TRBV19,ASRTGTAADRKLF
TRBJ1-4,TRBV20-1,SAPTVEKLF
TRBJ2-3,TRBV14,ASSPLLLAGGTDTQY
TRBJ2-5,TRBV11-2,ASSSGTSGRRGQETQY
TRBJ2-7,TRBV6-5,ASSRQGGDYEQY
TRBJ2-3,TRBV7-2,ASSLEVSGGLVDTQY
TRBJ1-3,TRBV6-6,ASSYGLSGNTIY
TRBJ1-1,TRBV28,ASSFPGLGLNTEAF
TRBJ2-1,TRBV18,ASSPSSWEQF
TRBJ2-5,TRBV5-5,ASSLDLGRLQETQY
TRBJ2-6,TRBV4-1,ASSQVSGANVLT
TRBJ2-7,TRBV19,ASREPGGSNEQY
TRBJ2-3,TRBV7-3,ASSPRPGLSTDTQY
TRBJ2-7,TRBV7-9,ASSPDSPMRFEQY
TRBJ2-3,TRBV7-2,ASSLALLAGGDTQY
TRBJ2-7,TRBV19,ASSIWGYEQY
TRBJ2-7,TRBV5-1,ASSLDLLAGAEQY
TRBJ1-4,TRBV5-8,ASSLWGRSLANEKLF